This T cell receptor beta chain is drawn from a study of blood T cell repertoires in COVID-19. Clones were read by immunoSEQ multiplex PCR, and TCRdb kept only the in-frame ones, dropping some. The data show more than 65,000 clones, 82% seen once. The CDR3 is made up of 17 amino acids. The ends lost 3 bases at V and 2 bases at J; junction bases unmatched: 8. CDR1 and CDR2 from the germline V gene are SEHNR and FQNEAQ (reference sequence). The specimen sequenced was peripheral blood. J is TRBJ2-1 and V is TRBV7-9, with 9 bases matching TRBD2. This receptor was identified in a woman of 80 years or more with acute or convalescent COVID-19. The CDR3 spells CASSLARLAATYNEQFF. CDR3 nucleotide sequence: TGTGCCAGCAGCTTGGCGCGACTAGCGGCTACCTACAATGAGCAGTTCTTC.